There are many counts of the clone carrying this TCR beta chain. Antigen unknown. Authors' methods: The authors used CDR3 differences across clinicopathological groups to build a distant-metastasis classifier for papillary thyroid cancer. TCRdb called clones again from the PCR reads with MiXCR. These V and J calls derive from TCRdb rather than the authors' analysis. The sample includes roughly 90,000 clones, 14% to 15% of them seen just once. Per germline, CDR1 SGHTA and CDR2 FQGTGA. The ends lost 2 bases at V and 1 base at J; junction bases unmatched: 2. There are 15 residues in the CDR3. The sample comes from a study of metastatic and nonmetastatic thyroid tumors. As for the study in general: Repertoire data that came from the blood and tumor or nodule tissue of malignant and benign thyroid patients were compared.

Study observations and caveats: In blood and tumor, TCR beta diversity was reportedly significantly higher in malignant thyroid tumors than in benign nodules.

Patients were all untreated before their thyroid surgery. The sample taken for sequencing was blood. The J gene is TRBJ2-5, the V gene TRBV7-3; 9 nucleotides line up with TRBD2. This clonotype was sampled from a female donor with papillary thyroid cancer or a benign thyroid nodule (not recorded which). Some clones in this sample may be carry-over from other donors' samples. The CDR3, as DNA: TGTGCCAGCAGCTTAGCGGGGGGGTCCCAAGAGACCCAGTACTTC. Its translation: CASSLAGGSQETQYF.